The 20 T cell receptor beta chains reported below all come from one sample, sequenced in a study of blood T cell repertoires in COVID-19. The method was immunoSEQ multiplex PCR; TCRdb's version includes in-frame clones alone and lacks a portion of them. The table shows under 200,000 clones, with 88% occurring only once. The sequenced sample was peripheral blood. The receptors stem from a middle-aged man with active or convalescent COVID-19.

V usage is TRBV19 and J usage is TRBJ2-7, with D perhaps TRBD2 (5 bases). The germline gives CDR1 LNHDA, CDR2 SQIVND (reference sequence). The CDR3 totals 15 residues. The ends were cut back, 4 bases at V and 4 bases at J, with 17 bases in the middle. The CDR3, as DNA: TGTGCCAGTAGTAAAGCTACGGGAACGGGGTACGAGCAGTACTTC. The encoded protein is CASSKATGTGYEQYF.

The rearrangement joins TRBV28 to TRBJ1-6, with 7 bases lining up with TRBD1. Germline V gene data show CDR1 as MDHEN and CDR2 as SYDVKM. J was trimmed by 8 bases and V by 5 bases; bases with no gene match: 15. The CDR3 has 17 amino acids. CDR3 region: CASSTRQGRSYDSPLHF. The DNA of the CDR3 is TGTGCCAGCAGTACCCGACAGGGAAGGTCTTATGATTCACCCCTCCACTTT. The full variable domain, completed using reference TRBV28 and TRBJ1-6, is DVKVTQSSRYLVKRTGEKVFLECVQDMDHENMFWYRQDPGLGLRLIYFSYDVKMKEKGDIPEGYSVSREKKERFSLILESASTNQTSMYLCASSTRQGRSYDSPLHFGNGTRLTVT.

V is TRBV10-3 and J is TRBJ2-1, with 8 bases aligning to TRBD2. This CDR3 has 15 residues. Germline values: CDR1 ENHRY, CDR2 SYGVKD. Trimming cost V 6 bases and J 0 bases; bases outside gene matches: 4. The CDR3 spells CAIRTGTSSYNEQFF. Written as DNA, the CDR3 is TGTGCCATCAGGACCGGGACTAGCTCCTACAATGAGCAGTTCTTC.

CDR3 bases: TGTGCCAGCAGTGCTCTTTCCCAATCCAGCTCTGGAAACACCATATATTTT. Translation gives CASSALSQSSSGNTIYF. The V call is TRBV6-1, the J call TRBJ1-3, with unresolved D. Germline loops: CDR1 MNHNS, CDR2 SASEGT. The CDR3 length is 17 residues. Trimming took off 4 bases at V and 0 bases at J, with 16 bases between the two ends.

The CDR3 sequence is CASSPVSQEETQYF. Written as DNA, the CDR3 is TGTGCCAGCTCACCAGTAAGCCAGGAAGAGACCCAGTACTTC. V usage is TRBV18 and J usage is TRBJ2-5; no firm D call. The length of the CDR3 is 14 residues. Germline-derived CDR1 and CDR2 are KGHSH and LQKENI. V lost 2 bases to trimming and J lost 3 bases, with 10 bases between them.

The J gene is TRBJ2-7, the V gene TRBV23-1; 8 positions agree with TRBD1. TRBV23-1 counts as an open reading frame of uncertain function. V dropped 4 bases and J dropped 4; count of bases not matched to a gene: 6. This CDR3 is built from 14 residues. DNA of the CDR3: TGCGCCAGCAGTCTTTCGGACAGGGAATACGAGCAGTACTTC. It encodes CASSLSDREYEQYF.

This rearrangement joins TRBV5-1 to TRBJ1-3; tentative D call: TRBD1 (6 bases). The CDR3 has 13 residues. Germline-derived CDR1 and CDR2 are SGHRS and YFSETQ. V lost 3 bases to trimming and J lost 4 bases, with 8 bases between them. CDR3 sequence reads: CASSSGQGNTIYF. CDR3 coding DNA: TGCGCCAGCAGCTCGGGACAAGGAAACACCATATATTTT.

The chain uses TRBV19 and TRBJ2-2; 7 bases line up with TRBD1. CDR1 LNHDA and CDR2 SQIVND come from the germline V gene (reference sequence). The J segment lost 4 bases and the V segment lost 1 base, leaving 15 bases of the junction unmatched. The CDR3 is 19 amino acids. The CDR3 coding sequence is TGTGCCAGTAGTATAGGATGGGACAGAACCCAGTACGGCACCGGGGAGCTGTTTTTT. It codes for CASSIGWDRTQYGTGELFF.

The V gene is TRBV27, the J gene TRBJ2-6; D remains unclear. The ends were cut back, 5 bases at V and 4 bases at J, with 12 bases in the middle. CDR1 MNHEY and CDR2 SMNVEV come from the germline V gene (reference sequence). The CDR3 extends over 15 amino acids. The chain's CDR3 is CASSLRISGANVLTF. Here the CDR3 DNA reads TGTGCCAGCAGTCTCCGTATCTCCGGGGCCAACGTCCTGACTTTC.

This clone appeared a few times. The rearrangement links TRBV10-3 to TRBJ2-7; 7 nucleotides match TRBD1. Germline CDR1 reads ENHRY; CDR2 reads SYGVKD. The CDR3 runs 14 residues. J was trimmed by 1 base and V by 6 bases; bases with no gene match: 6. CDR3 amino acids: CAIRRQGMSYEQYF. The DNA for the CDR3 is TGTGCCATCAGAAGACAGGGTATGTCCTACGAGCAGTACTTC.

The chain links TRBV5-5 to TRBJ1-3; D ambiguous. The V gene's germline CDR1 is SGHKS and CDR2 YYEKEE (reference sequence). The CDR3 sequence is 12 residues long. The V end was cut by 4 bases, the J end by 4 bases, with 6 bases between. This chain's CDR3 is CASSKQGNTIYF. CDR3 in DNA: TGTGCCAGCAGCAAACAGGGAAACACCATATATTTT.

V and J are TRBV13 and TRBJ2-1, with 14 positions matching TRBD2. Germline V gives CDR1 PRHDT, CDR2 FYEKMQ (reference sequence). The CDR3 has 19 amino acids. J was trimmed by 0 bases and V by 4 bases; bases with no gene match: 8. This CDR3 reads CASSSGTSGSRSSYNEQFF. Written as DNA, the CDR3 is TGTGCCAGCAGCTCCGGGACTAGCGGGAGTCGGAGCTCCTACAATGAGCAGTTCTTC.

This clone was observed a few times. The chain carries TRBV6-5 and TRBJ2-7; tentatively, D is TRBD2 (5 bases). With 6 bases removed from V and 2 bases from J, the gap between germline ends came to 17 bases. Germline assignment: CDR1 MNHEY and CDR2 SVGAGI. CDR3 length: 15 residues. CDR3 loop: CASRVTPGLAYEQYF. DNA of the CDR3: TGTGCCAGCAGAGTTACCCCGGGGTTAGCCTACGAGCAGTACTTC.

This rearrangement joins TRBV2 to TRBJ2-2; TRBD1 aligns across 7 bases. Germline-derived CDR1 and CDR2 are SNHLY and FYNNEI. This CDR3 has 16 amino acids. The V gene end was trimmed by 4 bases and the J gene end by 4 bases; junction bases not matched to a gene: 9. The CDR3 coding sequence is TGTGCCAGCAGTGGCAGACAGGGTCGGGTCACCGGGGAGCTGTTTTTT. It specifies CASSGRQGRVTGELFF.

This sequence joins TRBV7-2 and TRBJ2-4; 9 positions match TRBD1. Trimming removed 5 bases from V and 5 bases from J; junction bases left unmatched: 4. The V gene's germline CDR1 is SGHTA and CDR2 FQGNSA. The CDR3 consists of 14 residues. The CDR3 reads CASSQQGAENIQYF. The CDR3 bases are TGTGCCAGCAGCCAACAGGGGGCGGAAAACATTCAGTACTTC. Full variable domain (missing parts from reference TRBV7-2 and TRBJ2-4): GAGVSQSPSNKVTEKGKDVELRCDPISGHTALYWYRQSLGQGLEFLIYFQGNSAPDKSGLPSDRFSAERTGGSVSTLTIQRTQQEDSAVYLCASSQQGAENIQYFGAGTRLSVL.

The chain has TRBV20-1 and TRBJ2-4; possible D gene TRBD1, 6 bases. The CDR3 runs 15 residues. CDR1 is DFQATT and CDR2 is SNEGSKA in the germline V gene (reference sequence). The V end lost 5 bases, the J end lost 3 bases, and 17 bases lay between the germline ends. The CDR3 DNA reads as TGCAGTGCTTGTGATACAGGGATGGGCAAAAACATTCAGTACTTC. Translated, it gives CSACDTGMGKNIQYF.

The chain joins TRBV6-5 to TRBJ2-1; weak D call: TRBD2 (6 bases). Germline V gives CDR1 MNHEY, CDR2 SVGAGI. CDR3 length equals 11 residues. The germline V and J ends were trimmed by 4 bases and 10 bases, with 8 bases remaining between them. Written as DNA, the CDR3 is TGTGCCAGCAGTTCGGGGGTCGAGCAGTTCTTC. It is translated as CASSSGVEQFF.

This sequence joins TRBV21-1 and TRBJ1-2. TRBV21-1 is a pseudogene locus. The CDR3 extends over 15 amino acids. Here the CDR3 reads CASSRREGRPYGYTF. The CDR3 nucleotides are TGTGCCAGCAGCCGGAGGGAGGGGAGACCCTATGGCTACACCTTC.

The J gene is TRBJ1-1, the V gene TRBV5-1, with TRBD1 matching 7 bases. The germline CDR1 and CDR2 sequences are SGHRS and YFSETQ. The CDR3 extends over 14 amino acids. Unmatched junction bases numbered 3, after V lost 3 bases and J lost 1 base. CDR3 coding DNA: TGCGCCAGCAGCTCGGACAGGACGAACACTGAAGCTTTCTTT. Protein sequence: CASSSDRTNTEAFF.

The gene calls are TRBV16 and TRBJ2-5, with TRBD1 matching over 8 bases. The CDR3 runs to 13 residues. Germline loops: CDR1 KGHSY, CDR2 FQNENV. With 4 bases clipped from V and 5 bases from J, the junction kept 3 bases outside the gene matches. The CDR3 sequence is CASSPAGGETQYF. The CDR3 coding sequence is TGTGCCAGCAGCCCAGCAGGGGGCGAGACCCAGTACTTC.